These T cell receptor beta chains were read from a single sample in a study of T cell repertoires in cytomegalovirus infection. MiXCR, applied by TCRdb to the reads, yields one record per CDR3 protein. Altogether 400,000 or so distinct CDR3 sequences are present, about 33% being singletons, with the ten largest covering approximately 14%. Sample: PBMCs. The receptors were gathered from a human donor in good health (CMV status not recorded). Some clones in this sample may be carry-over from other donors' samples. The CDR3 runs from the conserved cysteine through the conserved F or W. A D gene is named only where the DNA matches it firmly. Size tells how often a clone was seen (once, few, many) or the class of an expanded clone, and some rows leave it out.

many TRBJ1-3 NA TRBV6-1 CASKGGISRNTIYF TGTGCCAGCAAGGGCGGGATCAGCAGAAACACCATATATTTT
many TRBJ1-5 NA TRBV7-2 CASSLAPRSNQPQHF TGTGCCAGCAGCTTAGCTCCCAGAAGCAATCAGCCCCAGCATTTT
few TRBJ2-5 TRBD2 TRBV2 CASSLSGGASETQYF TGTGCCAGCAGTCTTAGCGGGGGGGCATCAGAGACCCAGTACTTC
NA TRBJ2-5 NA TRBV20-1 CSASRGSGETQYF TGCAGTGCTAGTAGGGGCAGCGGAGAGACCCAGTACTTC
few TRBJ2-7 NA TRBV5-4 CASSLANRNEQYF TGTGCCAGCAGCTTGGCCAATAGGAACGAGCAGTACTTC
NA TRBJ1-5 NA TRBV7-2 CASGRINQPQHF TGTGCCTCGGGGAGAATCAATCAGCCCCAGCATTTT
NA TRBJ1-5 NA TRBV27 CASSSLPLLGQPQHF TGTGCCAGCAGTTCACTTCCGCTACTTGGGCAGCCCCAGCATTTT
few TRBJ1-5 NA TRBV30 CAWSVSTEQPQHF TGTGCCTGGAGTGTCTCCACGGAACAGCCCCAGCATTTT
NA TRBJ2-1 NA TRBV9 CASSVLGSSYNEQFF TGTGCCAGCAGCGTTTTAGGTTCGTCCTACAATGAGCAGTTCTTC
many TRBJ2-5 TRBD2 TRBV7-2 CASSQGLAGPQETQYF TGTGCCAGCAGCCAGGGACTAGCGGGGCCCCAAGAGACCCAGTACTTC
few TRBJ1-1 NA TRBV6-6 CASSKGIENTEAFF TGTGCCAGCAGTAAGGGTATAGAGAACACTGAAGCTTTCTTT
NA TRBJ1-2 NA TRBV2 CASRALGYTF TGTGCCAGCAGGGCCCTTGGCTACACCTTC
NA TRBJ2-6 NA TRBV28 CASSSTPVSGANVLPF TGTGCCAGCAGTTCAACCCCTGTCTCGGGGGCAAACGTCCTGCCTTTC
few TRBJ2-7 NA TRBV7-6 CASSLGRETYEQYF TGTGCCAGCAGCTTGGGCCGGGAGACCTACGAGCAGTACTTC
few TRBJ2-7 TRBD2 TRBV27 CASSLKPTSGAYEQYF TGTGCCAGCAGTTTAAAGCCTACTAGCGGGGCTTACGAGCAGTACTTC
many TRBJ1-3 NA TRBV12-3/TRBV12-4 CASSLMQSGNTIYF TGTGCCAGCAGCCTCATGCAGTCTGGAAACACCATATATTTT
NA TRBJ1-4 NA TRBV12-3/TRBV12-4 CASSWGEKLFF TGTGCCAGCAGTTGGGGTGAAAAACTGTTTTTT
few TRBJ2-1 NA TRBV7-2 CASSPPDAYEQFF TGTGCCAGCAGCCCCCCGGACGCGTATGAGCAGTTCTTC
NA TRBJ1-2 TRBD1 TRBV7-2 CASSLRQGDYGYTF TGTGCCAGCAGCTTACGACAGGGGGACTATGGCTACACCTTC
many TRBJ2-7 NA TRBV7-8 CASSLGQLYEQYF TGTGCCAGCAGCTTAGGACAGCTATACGAGCAGTACTTC
NA TRBJ2-4 TRBD1 TRBV6-6 CASKSDGGQGLAKNIQYF TGTGCCAGCAAGTCCGACGGCGGACAGGGACTAGCCAAAAACATTCAGTACTTC
few TRBJ1-2 NA TRBV5-6 CASSFHLAPHLGGGYTF TGTGCCAGCAGCTTCCACCTTGCCCCCCACCTAGGGGGGGGCTACACCTTC
NA TRBJ1-5 NA TRBV6-2/TRBV6-3 CASSPPDSFNQPQHF TGTGCCAGCAGCCCACCGGACAGTTTTAATCAGCCCCAGCATTTT
NA TRBJ1-4 NA TRBV6-6 CASSSRQSRSSANEKLFF TGTGCCAGCAGTTCCCGACAGTCGCGGTCCTCGGCTAATGAAAAACTGTTTTTT
many TRBJ1-2 NA TRBV19 CASSIDRSTYYGYTF TGTGCCAGTAGTATAGACAGGAGTACTTACTATGGCTACACCTTC
NA TRBJ2-7 TRBD1 TRBV25-1 CASSDRTGSFYEQYF TGTGCCAGCAGTGATCGGACAGGGTCCTTCTACGAGCAGTACTTC
NA TRBJ2-7 TRBD1 TRBV4-1 CASSPSGTDSYEQYF TGCGCCAGCAGCCCTTCCGGGACAGACTCCTACGAGCAGTACTTC
many TRBJ2-5 NA TRBV12-3/TRBV12-4 CASSLAGLETQYF TGTGCCAGCAGTTTAGCGGGGTTAGAGACCCAGTACTTC
few TRBJ1-1 NA TRBV7-9 CASSSDQGTVGTEAFF TGTGCCAGCAGCTCAGACCAGGGAACCGTGGGCACTGAAGCTTTCTTT
few TRBJ1-2 NA TRBV14 CASQQGLNYGYTF TGTGCCAGCCAACAGGGACTAAACTATGGCTACACCTTC
few TRBJ1-4 NA TRBV19 CASTTGPGRSEKLFF TGTGCCAGTACCACTGGGCCCGGGCGGTCTGAAAAACTGTTTTTT
many TRBJ1-1 NA TRBV11-2 CASSPWGAGEAFF TGTGCCAGCAGCCCGTGGGGGGCGGGTGAAGCTTTCTTT
few TRBJ1-4 NA TRBV12-3/TRBV12-4 CASRRQSFNEKLFF TGTGCCAGCAGACGACAGAGCTTTAATGAAAAACTGTTTTTT
once TRBJ2-1 TRBD1 TRBV19 CASTTDRAPYNEQFF TGTGCCAGTACAACGGACAGGGCGCCCTACAATGAGCAGTTCTTC